These T cell receptor beta chains were read from a single sample in a study of CD4 and CD8 cells across lung adenocarcinoma regions. MiXCR, applied by TCRdb to the PCR reads, yields one record per CDR3 protein. The repertoire has 9,200 or so distinct CDR3 sequences, roughly 50% of them found once; the top ten carry under 55%. Sample: CD8+ T cells from the margin of a lung tumor. These receptor sequences come from a female donor with lung adenocarcinoma. The CD4 and CD8 labels of this study may be unreliable. CDR3s include the opening cysteine and the closing phenylalanine or tryptophan. A D gene is named only where the DNA matches it firmly. Some rows have no size entry. The others give once, few or many, or a class for an expanded clone.

d_call j_call clone_size v_call cdr3_nt cdr3_aa
TRBD2 TRBJ2-1 many TRBV6-1 TGTGCCAGCAGTGAATGGGGACTAGCGGGAGGCGTTGGGAATGAGCAGTTCTTC CASSEWGLAGGVGNEQFF
NA TRBJ2-3 NA TRBV27 TGTGCGGGCGGTCATCCAGAGACGCAGTATTTT CAGGHPETQYF
NA TRBJ2-1 NA TRBV27 TGTGCCAGCAGCCAGGACGGAGGAGTAGAGCAGTTCTTC CASSQDGGVEQFF
NA TRBJ2-1 few TRBV9 TGTGCCAGCAGCCTCTCAGCCCTAGCTTGGAACAATGAGCAGTTCTTC CASSLSALAWNNEQFF
TRBD1 TRBJ1-2 NA TRBV6-1 TGTGCCAGCAGGGACAGGACCACTAACTATGGCTACACCTTC CASRDRTTNYGYTF
TRBD2 TRBJ2-3 medium-sized TRBV7-2 TGTGCCAGCAGCTTCGGACTAGCGAGCACAGATACGCAGTATTTT CASSFGLASTDTQYF
NA TRBJ2-3 NA TRBV10-1 TGCGCGGGGATCGTGGGGCGTGACCCAGATACGCAGTATTTC CAGIVGRDPDTQYF
NA TRBJ1-2 NA TRBV14 TGTGCCAGCAGCCAAGACAGGGGCTACACCTTC CASSQDRGYTF
TRBD2 TRBJ2-1 NA TRBV6-5 TGTGCCAGCAGTCACCAGACTAGCGGGGCGGAGACCCAGTTCTTC CASSHQTSGAETQFF
TRBD2 TRBJ2-7 NA TRBV10-1 TGCGCCAGCAGTGAGGCGGGAGCGGCCTACGAGCAGTACTTC CASSEAGAAYEQYF
NA TRBJ2-1 many TRBV7-2 TGTGCCAGCAGCTTAGATAGCTGGAGTGAGCAGTTCTTC CASSLDSWSEQFF
TRBD2 TRBJ2-1 NA TRBV27 TGTGCCAGCAGTTCGATACTGACTAGCGGGGTGAGAAACAATGAGCAGTTCTTC CASSSILTSGVRNNEQFF
TRBD2 TRBJ2-1 NA TRBV20-1 TGCAGTGCTAGAGATCGCCTGACTAGCGGAAGAGTGGAGGAGCAGTTCTTC CSARDRLTSGRVEEQFF
TRBD2 TRBJ2-1 NA TRBV7-2 TGTGCCAGCAACTTAGCGGGAGCTTACAATGAGCAGTTCTTC CASNLAGAYNEQFF